This T cell receptor (beta chain) was profiled in a study of radiation and T cells in renal cell carcinoma. This clone was counted ten times or more. Using immunoSEQ multiplex PCR, the repertoire was profiled, and TCRdb retains in-frame clones only, with some absent. The sample yields approximately 120,000 clones, 80% to 85% seen once. Time point defined: baseline pretreatment blood. Treatment indicated: 15 Gy SBRT to primary tumor, nephrectomy 4 weeks later. The sequence came from a woman in her sixties with renal cell carcinoma. The starting material was blood, obtained from a patient whose treatment included radiotherapy and nephrectomy.

The CDR3 protein is CASSPDLEGEKLFF. Here the CDR3 DNA reads TGTGCCAGCAGCCCCGACCTAGAGGGGGAAAAACTGTTTTTT. This chain joins TRBV14 and TRBJ1-4, with a tentative D call TRBD1 (5 bases). The CDR3 consists of 14 residues. V dropped 4 bases and J dropped 8 bases, with 14 bases sitting between them. From germline, CDR1 is SGHDN and CDR2 FVKESK.